Listed below are T cell receptor beta chains from one sample, sequenced in a study of CD8 T cells in ankylosing spondylitis. In TCRdb, the 5' RACE reads were re-called with MiXCR into one record per CDR3 protein. Of approximately 130,000 distinct CDR3 sequences listed, around 8.5% are singletons. Sequencing input: blood, either unsorted or a sorted T cell fraction (not recorded which). These receptors were obtained from a male donor with ankylosing spondylitis or in good health (not recorded which). The CDR3 runs from the conserved cysteine through the conserved F or W. Each record gives: D gene, clone size, J gene, V gene, CDR3 DNA, CDR3 protein. The D gene is left open where the match is weak. Clone size is stated in some rows and not others, as once, few, many or a class when expanded.

d_gene: NA
abundance: NA
j_gene: TRBJ2-3
v_gene: TRBV20-1
CDR3nt: TGCAGTGCTACCCCCCGCGGGAAGACAGATACGCAGTATTTT
CDR3aa: CSATPRGKTDTQYF

d_gene: NA
abundance: few
j_gene: TRBJ2-7
v_gene: TRBV5-1
CDR3nt: TGCGCCAGCAGCTTTAGATCGTCTGTCGACGAGCAGTACTTC
CDR3aa: CASSFRSSVDEQYF

d_gene: NA
abundance: many
j_gene: TRBJ1-3
v_gene: TRBV20-1
CDR3nt: TGCAGTGCTCGGGGACGGGCGTTGGACACCATATATTTT
CDR3aa: CSARGRALDTIYF

d_gene: NA
abundance: few
j_gene: TRBJ2-1
v_gene: TRBV27
CDR3nt: TGTGCCAGCAGATCCTCCGGGACCGTTACCTACAATGAGCAGTTCTTC
CDR3aa: CASRSSGTVTYNEQFF

d_gene: NA
abundance: NA
j_gene: TRBJ2-1
v_gene: TRBV27
CDR3nt: TGTGCCAGCAGTTTATCGATGTTAGCCAATGAGCAGTTCTTC
CDR3aa: CASSLSMLANEQFF

d_gene: TRBD2
abundance: many
j_gene: TRBJ2-3
v_gene: TRBV5-1
CDR3nt: TGCGCCAGCACCCTGCCAGCGGGAGGGGCAGATACGCAGTATTTT
CDR3aa: CASTLPAGGADTQYF

d_gene: TRBD1
abundance: many
j_gene: TRBJ2-7
v_gene: TRBV12-3/TRBV12-4
CDR3nt: TGTGCCAGCAGTTTACGGGGGACAGGGTTTTTCTACGAGCAGTACTTC
CDR3aa: CASSLRGTGFFYEQYF

d_gene: NA
abundance: few
j_gene: TRBJ2-2
v_gene: TRBV5-1
CDR3nt: TGCGCCAGCAGCTACGATTTTCCCGGGGAGCTGTTTTTT
CDR3aa: CASSYDFPGELFF

d_gene: NA
abundance: many
j_gene: TRBJ2-1
v_gene: TRBV7-8
CDR3nt: TGTGCCAGCGGTCATAATGGGGGTCAGCAGTTCTTC
CDR3aa: CASGHNGGQQFF

d_gene: TRBD2
abundance: many
j_gene: TRBJ2-1
v_gene: TRBV9
CDR3nt: TGTGCCAGCACTTCTAGCGGGAGGGCTTACAATGAGCAGTTCTTC
CDR3aa: CASTSSGRAYNEQFF

d_gene: TRBD2
abundance: many
j_gene: TRBJ2-3
v_gene: TRBV28
CDR3nt: TGTGCCAGCAGTTCTACCCTGTTAGCGGGAGCGGCAGATACGCAGTATTTT
CDR3aa: CASSSTLLAGAADTQYF

d_gene: NA
abundance: NA
j_gene: TRBJ1-2
v_gene: TRBV7-2
CDR3nt: TGTGCCAGCAGCTCCCGAGGGGTGAATGGCTACACCTTC
CDR3aa: CASSSRGVNGYTF

d_gene: NA
abundance: few
j_gene: TRBJ2-1
v_gene: TRBV6-5
CDR3nt: TGTGCCAGCAGTTATGGCGGGGGCGCCTCCAATGAGCAGTTCTTC
CDR3aa: CASSYGGGASNEQFF

d_gene: TRBD1
abundance: many
j_gene: TRBJ2-1
v_gene: TRBV12-3/TRBV12-4
CDR3nt: TGTGCCAGCAGTGACCGGGACAGGGTCTACAATGAGCAGTTCTTC
CDR3aa: CASSDRDRVYNEQFF

d_gene: NA
abundance: many
j_gene: TRBJ1-1
v_gene: TRBV5-5
CDR3nt: TGTGCCAGCAGCTGGGGACATCCTAACACTGAAGCTTTCTTT
CDR3aa: CASSWGHPNTEAFF

d_gene: NA
abundance: many
j_gene: TRBJ2-2
v_gene: TRBV6-2/TRBV6-3
CDR3nt: TGTGCCAGCAAAATTGGCACCGGGGAGCTGTTTTTT
CDR3aa: CASKIGTGELFF